The rows below give T cell receptor beta chains drawn from one sample of a study of T cells in Graves' hyperthyroidism and ophthalmopathy. TCRdb re-called the multiplex PCR reads with MiXCR, one entry per CDR3 protein. The sample shows about 160,000 distinct CDR3 sequences, 8% to 9.5% of them seen only once. The specimen was blood. These receptors were collected from a woman aged 18-35 years with Graves' hyperthyroidism that later progressed to Graves' ophthalmopathy. Both conserved end residues are part of each CDR3. D genes are given only for firm matches. Rows give clone size only sometimes, using once, few, many, or a class for an expanded clone.

D gene: NA
J gene: TRBJ2-2
clone size: few
CDR3 length: 15
V gene: TRBV3-1
CDR3 protein: CASSQTRLETGELFF
CDR3 DNA: TGTGCCAGCAGCCAAACTCGACTAGAGACCGGGGAGCTGTTTTTT

D gene: NA
J gene: TRBJ1-2
clone size: many
CDR3 length: 14
V gene: TRBV5-6
CDR3 protein: CASSWMTENYGYTF
CDR3 DNA: TGTGCCAGCAGCTGGATGACAGAGAACTATGGCTACACCTTC

D gene: TRBD2
J gene: TRBJ2-5
clone size: NA
CDR3 length: 16
V gene: TRBV20-1
CDR3 protein: CSARELASGSKETQYF
CDR3 DNA: TGCAGTGCTAGAGAATTGGCTAGCGGGAGTAAAGAGACCCAGTACTTC

D gene: NA
J gene: TRBJ2-3
clone size: many
CDR3 length: 11
V gene: TRBV20-1
CDR3 protein: CSAVKPDTQYF
CDR3 DNA: TGCAGTGCTGTTAAGCCAGATACGCAGTATTTT

D gene: TRBD2
J gene: TRBJ2-7
clone size: many
CDR3 length: 15
V gene: TRBV28
CDR3 protein: CASSEGTSVGYEQYF
CDR3 DNA: TGTGCCAGCAGTGAGGGGACTAGCGTAGGGTACGAGCAGTACTTC

D gene: TRBD2
J gene: TRBJ2-3
clone size: many
CDR3 length: 16
V gene: TRBV7-9
CDR3 protein: CASSPRSSGGTDTQYF
CDR3 DNA: TGTGCCAGCAGCCCTCGTTCTAGCGGGGGGACAGATACGCAGTATTTT

D gene: TRBD1
J gene: TRBJ1-1
clone size: many
CDR3 length: 16
V gene: TRBV6-6
CDR3 protein: CASSYPPTGRNTEAFF
CDR3 DNA: TGTGCCAGCAGTTACCCTCCGACAGGGAGGAACACTGAAGCTTTCTTT

D gene: NA
J gene: TRBJ1-1
clone size: NA
CDR3 length: 14
V gene: TRBV19
CDR3 protein: CASSIGARTGEAFF
CDR3 DNA: TGTGCCAGTAGTATAGGGGCACGTACGGGTGAAGCTTTCTTT

D gene: TRBD2
J gene: TRBJ2-1
clone size: many
CDR3 length: 15
V gene: TRBV12-3/TRBV12-4
CDR3 protein: CASSPTSGRDVGQFF
CDR3 DNA: TGTGCCAGCAGCCCTACTAGCGGGAGAGATGTTGGGCAGTTCTTC

D gene: NA
J gene: TRBJ1-6
clone size: many
CDR3 length: 16
V gene: TRBV9
CDR3 protein: CASSVGLQPTDSPLHF
CDR3 DNA: TGTGCCAGCAGCGTAGGACTGCAGCCAACTGATTCACCCCTCCACTTT

D gene: NA
J gene: TRBJ1-6
clone size: many
CDR3 length: 16
V gene: TRBV18
CDR3 protein: CASSPREVRDNSPLHF
CDR3 DNA: TGTGCCAGCTCACCACGGGAGGTGAGGGATAATTCACCCCTCCACTTT

D gene: TRBD2
J gene: TRBJ2-2
clone size: many
CDR3 length: 14
V gene: TRBV30
CDR3 protein: CAWSFGLATGELFF
CDR3 DNA: TGTGCCTGGAGCTTCGGACTAGCGACCGGGGAGCTGTTTTTT

D gene: NA
J gene: TRBJ1-1
clone size: NA
CDR3 length: 12
V gene: TRBV7-9
CDR3 protein: CASSNPGAEAFF
CDR3 DNA: TGTGCCAGCAGCAACCCTGGGGCTGAAGCTTTCTTT

D gene: NA
J gene: TRBJ2-5
clone size: many
CDR3 length: 16
V gene: TRBV27
CDR3 protein: CASSFSARDGKETQYF
CDR3 DNA: TGTGCCAGCAGTTTTAGCGCCAGGGACGGGAAAGAGACCCAGTACTTC

D gene: TRBD1
J gene: TRBJ2-5
clone size: many
CDR3 length: 15
V gene: TRBV6-1
CDR3 protein: CASSKGTGGRETQYF
CDR3 DNA: TGTGCCAGCAGCAAAGGGACAGGGGGAAGGGAGACCCAGTACTTC

D gene: TRBD2
J gene: TRBJ2-5
clone size: many
CDR3 length: 15
V gene: TRBV2
CDR3 protein: CASSDSGGVQETQYF
CDR3 DNA: TGTGCCAGCAGTGATTCGGGGGGGGTCCAAGAGACCCAGTACTTC

D gene: NA
J gene: TRBJ2-7
clone size: NA
CDR3 length: 16
V gene: TRBV6-2/TRBV6-3
CDR3 protein: CASGRTGTRGWDEQYF
CDR3 DNA: TGTGCCAGCGGGCGGACAGGGACTAGGGGATGGGACGAGCAGTACTTC

D gene: NA
J gene: TRBJ1-2
clone size: many
CDR3 length: 12
V gene: TRBV18
CDR3 protein: CASSPTARGYTF
CDR3 DNA: TGTGCCAGCTCACCGACGGCCAGGGGCTACACCTTC

D gene: NA
J gene: TRBJ1-5
clone size: NA
CDR3 length: 14
V gene: TRBV4-1
CDR3 protein: CASSLRLGDQPQHF
CDR3 DNA: TGCGCCAGCAGCCTGCGTTTGGGAGATCAGCCCCAGCATTTT

D gene: NA
J gene: TRBJ2-2
clone size: many
CDR3 length: 14
V gene: TRBV12-3/TRBV12-4
CDR3 protein: CASSRQTNTGELFF
CDR3 DNA: TGTGCCAGCAGCAGACAGACGAACACCGGGGAGCTGTTTTTT

D gene: NA
J gene: TRBJ1-2
clone size: many
CDR3 length: 16
V gene: TRBV10-2
CDR3 protein: CASSEWPPGLPGGYTF
CDR3 DNA: TGCGCCAGCAGTGAGTGGCCTCCGGGATTACCGGGGGGCTACACCTTC

D gene: NA
J gene: TRBJ1-3
clone size: few
CDR3 length: 14
V gene: TRBV3-1
CDR3 protein: CASSQGKGRNTIYF
CDR3 DNA: TGTGCCAGCAGCCAAGGGAAGGGTCGAAACACCATATATTTT

D gene: NA
J gene: TRBJ2-7
clone size: many
CDR3 length: 12
V gene: TRBV30
CDR3 protein: CAWRDNVREQYF
CDR3 DNA: TGTGCCTGGAGGGACAACGTCCGCGAGCAGTACTTC

D gene: NA
J gene: TRBJ1-5
clone size: many
CDR3 length: 14
V gene: TRBV20-1
CDR3 protein: CSARVKAGNQPQHF
CDR3 DNA: TGCAGTGCTAGAGTGAAGGCAGGGAATCAGCCCCAGCATTTT

D gene: NA
J gene: TRBJ1-5
clone size: many
CDR3 length: 13
V gene: TRBV5-6
CDR3 protein: CASSLSGYQPQHF
CDR3 DNA: TGTGCCAGCAGCTTGTCAGGGTATCAGCCCCAGCATTTT

D gene: NA
J gene: TRBJ2-7
clone size: many
CDR3 length: 15
V gene: TRBV6-1
CDR3 protein: CASTTFSTTSYEQYF
CDR3 DNA: TGTGCCAGCACCACATTTTCGACTACCAGCTACGAGCAGTACTTC